These 6 T cell receptor beta chains were sequenced from one sample in a study of T-cell memory formation after mild COVID-19. TCRdb used MiXCR to reprocess the 5' RACE reads, holding one entry per CDR3 protein. Of under 110,000 distinct CDR3 sequences listed, around 11% were seen once; the top ten hold around 26%. The specimen was PBMCs or a T cell subset sorted from them (not recorded which). Receptors were obtained from an adult woman who had mild COVID-19 (a few samples of this study predate the infection). Cell type and time point are not known.

In its sample, this clonotype was seen a few times. This sequence joins TRBV29-1 and TRBJ2-2, with D possibly matching TRBD2 (6 bases). The V and J ends lost 4 bases and 1 base respectively, with 7 bases between them. The germline CDR1 and CDR2 sequences are SQVTM and ANQGSEA. The CDR3 is made up of 13 amino acids. The CDR3 reads CSVVAENTGELFF. The CDR3 DNA sequence: TGCAGCGTTGTAGCGGAGAACACCGGGGAGCTGTTTTTT.

The chain carries TRBV10-3 and TRBJ2-1; no clear D gene. Trimming shortened V by 3 bases and J by 6 bases, and 9 bases separated the two germline ends. The CDR3 is made up of 13 amino acids. Looked up from germline, CDR1 is ENHRY and CDR2 is SYGVKD. In DNA form, the CDR3 reads TGTGCCATCAGTGACAGCGAGGTCAATGAGCAGTTCTTC. Residues: CAISDSEVNEQFF.

This clonotype has more than one count but fewer than ten. The rearrangement joins TRBV7-9 to TRBJ2-7, with a weak D call TRBD1 (5 bases). CDR1 is SEHNR, CDR2 FQNEAQ, per germline (reference sequence). The CDR3 runs 14 residues. Trimming left V 3 bases short and J 2 bases short, with 11 bases between. CDR3 protein: CASSLEGQTYEQYF. The CDR3 coding sequence is TGTGCCAGCAGCTTGGAAGGACAAACCTACGAGCAGTACTTC.

The chain is built from TRBV18 and TRBJ2-3, with D maybe TRBD1 (6 bases). V dropped 0 bases and J dropped 5 bases, with 9 bases sitting between them. Germline CDR1 reads KGHSH; CDR2 reads LQKENI. This CDR3 contains 14 residues. The CDR3 DNA sequence: TGTGCCAGCTCACCACCGGGGGCTGGAGATACGCAGTATTTT. This encodes CASSPPGAGDTQYF.

Only a few counts were recorded for this clonotype. The chain has TRBV7-9 and TRBJ2-7; 10 bases agree with TRBD2. V was pared by 4 bases and J by 5 bases, with 5 bases of the junction left unmatched. Per the germline V gene, CDR1 is SEHNR and CDR2 is FQNEAQ (reference sequence). CDR3 length: 14 residues. The CDR3 region is CASSSHLAGDEQYF. CDR3 nucleotides: TGTGCCAGCAGCTCGCACCTAGCGGGGGACGAGCAGTACTTC.

The rearrangement uses TRBV30 and TRBJ2-7, with TRBD1 identical over 7 bases. This CDR3 spans 13 amino acids. The germline V gene has CDR1 GTSNPN and CDR2 SVGIG (reference sequence). J lost 2 bases, V lost 7 bases, and 8 bases had no gene match. The CDR3 DNA follows: TGTGCCTTGGCAGGGGGAGTTACCTACGAGCAGTACTTC. This sequence encodes CALAGGVTYEQYF.